This entry describes one T cell receptor (beta chain). It has no known antigen specificity. Base qualities were left out, and no much larger clone turns up one base away. The data derive from a study of T-cell reconstitution after alpha-beta-depleted transplantation in children (TCRdb year 2016). Study-wide context: Using TCR repertoire profiling, the study quantitatively followed how T-cell immune reconstitution unfolded in children after TCRalphabeta/CD19-depleted allogeneic hematopoietic cell transplantation.

Receptor libraries were prepared by PCR. Sequenced using an Illumina HiSeq 2500. To normalize quantification of the TCRbeta repertoire, the TCR libraries were built with molecular barcoding that relied on unique molecular identifiers. In TCRdb, the public reads were trimmed at Q25 with fastp and aligned with MiXCR, with productive beta chains retained. Merged by CDR3 protein, the rows form single entries marked with the most common genes and DNA. This sample holds a few hundred thousand distinct CDR3 sequences; 11% were observed only once. The ten largest clones add up to 4.5% to 7% of the sample. From the cysteine through the phenylalanine, the CDR3 covers 16 amino acids. The DNA shown is the 48-base CDR3, in frame from base 1. V lost 0 bases and J lost 2 bases, and the count of bases not matched to a germline gene is 8. The germline V gene (reference sequence) gives CDR1 as DFQATT and CDR2 as SNEGSKA.

The clonotype originates from a human donor who donated a stem cell graft to a child with acute myeloid leukemia. Material: PBMCs from the stem cell graft donor, obtained from the stem cell graft. The receptor chain draws on TRBV20-1 and TRBJ2-5; 8 bases in the junction line up with TRBD2. The base sequence is TGCAGTGCTAGAGACCCAGGACTAGCATTTCAAGAGACCCAGTACTTC. This gives the protein CSARDPGLAFQETQYF.